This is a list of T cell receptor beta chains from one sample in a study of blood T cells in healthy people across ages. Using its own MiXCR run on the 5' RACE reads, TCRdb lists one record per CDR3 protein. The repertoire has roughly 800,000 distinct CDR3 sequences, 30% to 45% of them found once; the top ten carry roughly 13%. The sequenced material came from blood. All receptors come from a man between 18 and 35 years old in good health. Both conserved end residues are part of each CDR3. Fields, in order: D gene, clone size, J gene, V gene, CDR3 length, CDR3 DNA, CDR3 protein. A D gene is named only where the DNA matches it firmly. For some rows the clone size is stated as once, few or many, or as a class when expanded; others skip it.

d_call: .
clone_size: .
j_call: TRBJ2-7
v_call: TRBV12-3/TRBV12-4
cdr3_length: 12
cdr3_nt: TGTGCCAGCAGTCAAGGCAAAAATGAGCAGTACTTC
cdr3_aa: CASSQGKNEQYF

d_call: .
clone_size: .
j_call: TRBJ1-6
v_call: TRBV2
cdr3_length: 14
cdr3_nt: TGTGCCAGCAGTGAAGTAGGGGATAATTCACCCCTCCACTTT
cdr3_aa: CASSEVGDNSPLHF

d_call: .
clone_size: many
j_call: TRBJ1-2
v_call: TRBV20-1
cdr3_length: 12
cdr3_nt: TGCAGTGCTATGCATGCTGGGGGTAGCTACACCTTC
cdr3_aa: CSAMHAGGSYTF

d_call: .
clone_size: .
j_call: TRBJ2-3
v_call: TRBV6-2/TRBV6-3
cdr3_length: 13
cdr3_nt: TGTGCCAGCAGTCCAGCGATCACAGATACGCAGTATTTT
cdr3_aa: CASSPAITDTQYF

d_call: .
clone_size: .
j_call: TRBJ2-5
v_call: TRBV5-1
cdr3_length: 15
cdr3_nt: TGCGCCAGCAGCGCCTCCGGGACCAACCAAGAGACCCAGTACTTC
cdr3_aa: CASSASGTNQETQYF

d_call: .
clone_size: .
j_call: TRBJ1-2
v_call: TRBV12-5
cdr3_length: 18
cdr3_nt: TGTGCTAGTGGTTTGGTCGGGACCACCCAACGGTGGGGCTATGGCTACACCTTC
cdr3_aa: CASGLVGTTQRWGYGYTF

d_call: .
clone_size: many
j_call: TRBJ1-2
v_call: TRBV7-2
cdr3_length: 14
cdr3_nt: TGTGCCAGCAGCCTCGGACCCATAAACTATGGCTACACCTTC
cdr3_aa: CASSLGPINYGYTF

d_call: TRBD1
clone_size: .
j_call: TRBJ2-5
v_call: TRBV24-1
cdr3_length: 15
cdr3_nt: TGTGCCACCAGTGATTTAAGACAGGGAGTGGAGACCCAGTACTTC
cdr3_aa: CATSDLRQGVETQYF

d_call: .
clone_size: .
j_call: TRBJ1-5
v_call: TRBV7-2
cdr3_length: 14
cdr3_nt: TGTACCAGCAGCTTTGACAGAAGCAATCAGCCCCAGCATTTT
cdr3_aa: CTSSFDRSNQPQHF

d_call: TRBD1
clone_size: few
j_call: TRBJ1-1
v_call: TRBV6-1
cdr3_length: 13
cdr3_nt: TGTGCCATCGAGGGACAGGGAGTGGCTGAAGCTTTCTTT
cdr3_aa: CAIEGQGVAEAFF

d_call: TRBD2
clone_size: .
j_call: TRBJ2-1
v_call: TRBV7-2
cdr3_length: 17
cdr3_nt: TGTGCCAGCAGCTTAGTTGTGACTAGCGGGCTTTACAATGAGCAGTTCTTC
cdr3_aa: CASSLVVTSGLYNEQFF

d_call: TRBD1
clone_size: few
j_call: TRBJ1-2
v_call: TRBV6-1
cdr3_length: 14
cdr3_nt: TGTGCCAGCAGTGAAACACAGGGGAACTATGGCTACACCTTC
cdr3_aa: CASSETQGNYGYTF

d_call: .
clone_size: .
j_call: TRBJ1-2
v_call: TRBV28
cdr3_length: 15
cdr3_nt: TGTGCCAGCAGTTCTGTGACCAGACCTAACTATGGCTACACCTTC
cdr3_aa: CASSSVTRPNYGYTF

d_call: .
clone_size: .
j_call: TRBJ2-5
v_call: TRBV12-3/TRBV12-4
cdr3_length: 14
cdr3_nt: TGTGTCAGCAGTGCCCCGGGATTTGGGGAGACCCAGTACTTC
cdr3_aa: CVSSAPGFGETQYF

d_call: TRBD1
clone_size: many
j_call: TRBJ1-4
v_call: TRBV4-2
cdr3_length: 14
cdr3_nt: TGTGCCAGCAGCCCGGACAGGAGTAATGAAAAACTGTTTTTT
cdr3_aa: CASSPDRSNEKLFF

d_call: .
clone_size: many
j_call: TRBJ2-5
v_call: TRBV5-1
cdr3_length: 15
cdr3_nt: TGCGCCAGCAGCGGAACTCCAGGGGCCCAAGAGACCCAGTACTTC
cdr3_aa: CASSGTPGAQETQYF

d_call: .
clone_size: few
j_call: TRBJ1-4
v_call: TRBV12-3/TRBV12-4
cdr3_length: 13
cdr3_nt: TGTGCCAGTGCGCTGGTGCTTAATGAAAAACTGTTTTTT
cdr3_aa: CASALVLNEKLFF

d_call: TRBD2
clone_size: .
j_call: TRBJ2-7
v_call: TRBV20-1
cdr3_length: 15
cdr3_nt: TGCAGTGCTAGAGGGGGAGCGGGAGTGCCTGGGGAGCAGTACTTC
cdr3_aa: CSARGGAGVPGEQYF

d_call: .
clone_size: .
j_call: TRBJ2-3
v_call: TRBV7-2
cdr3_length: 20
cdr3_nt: TGTGCCAGCAGCTTAGCCCCAGGGGGCCAATGGACTAGCAGTACAGATACGCAGTATTTT
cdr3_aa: CASSLAPGGQWTSSTDTQYF

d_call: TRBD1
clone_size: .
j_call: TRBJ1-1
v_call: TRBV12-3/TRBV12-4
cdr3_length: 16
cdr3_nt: TGTGCCAGCAGAGAAATCTTCGCGACAGGGGGCACTGAAGCTTTCTTT
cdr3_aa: CASREIFATGGTEAFF

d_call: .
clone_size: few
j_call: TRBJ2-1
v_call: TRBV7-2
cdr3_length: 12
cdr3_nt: TGTGCCAGCAACTTAGGGGGGAATGAGCAGTTCTTC
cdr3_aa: CASNLGGNEQFF

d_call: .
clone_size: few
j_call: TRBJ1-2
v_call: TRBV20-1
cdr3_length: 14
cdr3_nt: TGCAGTGCTAAATCCTTGGGGGAAGTGAATGGCTACACCTTC
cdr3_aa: CSAKSLGEVNGYTF

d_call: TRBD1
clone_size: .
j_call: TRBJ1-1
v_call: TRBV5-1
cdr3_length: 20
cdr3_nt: TGCGCCAGCAGCTCAAGGAACAACCTCATCAGGGGGCGCAGGAACACTGAAGCTTTCTTT
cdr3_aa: CASSSRNNLIRGRRNTEAFF

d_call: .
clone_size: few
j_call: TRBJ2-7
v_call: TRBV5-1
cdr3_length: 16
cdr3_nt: TGCGCCAGCAGCTTGGCCTCCACCCGTAGTCGGGACGAGCAGTACTTC
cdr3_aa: CASSLASTRSRDEQYF

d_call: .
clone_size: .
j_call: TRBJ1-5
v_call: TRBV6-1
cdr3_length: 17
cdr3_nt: TGTGCCAGCAGTGAAGCGAAGCCGGGACACCGAAATCAGCCCCAGCATTTT
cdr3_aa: CASSEAKPGHRNQPQHF

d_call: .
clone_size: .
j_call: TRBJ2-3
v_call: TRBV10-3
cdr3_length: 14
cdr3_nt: TGTGCCATCAGTGACCCGAGGCAGGCAGATACGCAGTATTTT
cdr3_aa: CAISDPRQADTQYF

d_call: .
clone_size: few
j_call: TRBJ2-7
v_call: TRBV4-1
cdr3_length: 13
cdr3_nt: TGCGCCAGCAGCCAAGTCCCTCCCGTCGAGCAGTACTTC
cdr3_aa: CASSQVPPVEQYF

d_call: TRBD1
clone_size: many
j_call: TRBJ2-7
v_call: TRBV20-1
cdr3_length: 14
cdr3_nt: TGCAGTGCTAGAGATCGGGACAGCTCCTACGAGCAGTACTTC
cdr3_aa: CSARDRDSSYEQYF

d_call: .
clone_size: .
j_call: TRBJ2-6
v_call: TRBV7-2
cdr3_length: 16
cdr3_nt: TGTGCCAGCAGCTACAAGATGGGACCGGGGGCCAACGTCCTGACTTTC
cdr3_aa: CASSYKMGPGANVLTF

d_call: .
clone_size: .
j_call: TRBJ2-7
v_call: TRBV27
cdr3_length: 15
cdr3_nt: TGTGCCAGCAGTTTAGAGTTCAGGACCTACCACGAGCAGTACTTC
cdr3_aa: CASSLEFRTYHEQYF

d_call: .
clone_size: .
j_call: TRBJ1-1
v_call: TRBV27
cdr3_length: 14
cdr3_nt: TGTGCCAGCAGCCTAGGGGTTCCGAACACTGAAGCTTTCTTT
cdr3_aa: CASSLGVPNTEAFF

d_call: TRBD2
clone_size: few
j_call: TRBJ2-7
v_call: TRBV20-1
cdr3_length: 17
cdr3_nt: TGCAGTGCTACGACTAGCGGGGGCCCTTTAGCTTCCTACGAGCAGTACTTC
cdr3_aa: CSATTSGGPLASYEQYF

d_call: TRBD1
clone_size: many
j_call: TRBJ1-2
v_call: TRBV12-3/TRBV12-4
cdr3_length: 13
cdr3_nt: TGTGCCAGCAGTTCACAGGGGGCGTTGGGCTACACCTTC
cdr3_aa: CASSSQGALGYTF

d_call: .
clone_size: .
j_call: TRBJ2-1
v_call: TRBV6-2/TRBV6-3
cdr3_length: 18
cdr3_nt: TGTGCCAGCAGTTACTCGAAGTATGGGGGGTTCGGGTACAATGAGCAGTTCTTC
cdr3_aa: CASSYSKYGGFGYNEQFF

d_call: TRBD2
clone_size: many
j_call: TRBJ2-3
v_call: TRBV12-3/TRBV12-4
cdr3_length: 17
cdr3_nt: TGTGCCAGCAGTTTCGGGGAAACGGGGGGAAGGACAGATACGCAGTATTTT
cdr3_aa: CASSFGETGGRTDTQYF

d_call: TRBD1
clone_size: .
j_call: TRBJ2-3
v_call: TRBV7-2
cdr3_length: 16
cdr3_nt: TGTGCCAGCAGCCCCACTCTAGGGGGCCGTACAGATACGCAGTATTTT
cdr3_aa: CASSPTLGGRTDTQYF

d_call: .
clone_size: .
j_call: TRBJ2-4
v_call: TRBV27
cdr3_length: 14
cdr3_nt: TGTGCCAGCAGTCCCGTAGGCGGAGAAAACATTCAGTACTTC
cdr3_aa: CASSPVGGENIQYF

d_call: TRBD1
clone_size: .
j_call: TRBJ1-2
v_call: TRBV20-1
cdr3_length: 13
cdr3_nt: TGCAGTGCTAGCCACCGGGACAGCCATGGCTACACCTTC
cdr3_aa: CSASHRDSHGYTF

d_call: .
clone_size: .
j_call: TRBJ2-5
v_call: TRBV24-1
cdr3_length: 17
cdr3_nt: TGTGCCACCAGTGCGCCCCCCGGGCAGGGATTTACTAATGAGCAGTACTTC
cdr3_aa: CATSAPPGQGFTNEQYF

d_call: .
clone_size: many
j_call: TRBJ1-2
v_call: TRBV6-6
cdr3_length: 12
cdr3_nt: TGTGCCAGCAGTACCCCGACGGGGGGCTACACCTTC
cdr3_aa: CASSTPTGGYTF

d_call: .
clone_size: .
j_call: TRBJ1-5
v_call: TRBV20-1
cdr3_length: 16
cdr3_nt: TGCAGTGCTAGAGATCTAACAGCTTTTAGCAATCAGCCCCAGCATTTT
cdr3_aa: CSARDLTAFSNQPQHF

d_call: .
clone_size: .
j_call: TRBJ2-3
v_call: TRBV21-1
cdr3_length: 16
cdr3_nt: TGTGCCAGCAGCCTAAAGACAGGGGTACGGACAGATACGCAGTATTTT
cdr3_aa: CASSLKTGVRTDTQYF

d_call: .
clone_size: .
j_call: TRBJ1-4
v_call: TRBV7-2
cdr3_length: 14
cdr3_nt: TGTGCCAGCGGCATGGGGGGAGGCGATGAAAAACTGTCTTTT
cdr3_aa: CASGMGGGDEKLSF

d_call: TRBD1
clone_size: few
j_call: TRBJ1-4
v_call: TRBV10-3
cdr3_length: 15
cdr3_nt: TGTGCCATCAAGCCACAGGGGGGGACTAATGAAAAACTGTTTTTT
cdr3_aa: CAIKPQGGTNEKLFF

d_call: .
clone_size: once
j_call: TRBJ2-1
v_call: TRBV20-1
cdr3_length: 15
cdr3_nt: TGCAGTGCCCGCCGGCGTCGTCCCCCTTACAATGAGCAGTTCTTC
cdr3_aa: CSARRRRPPYNEQFF

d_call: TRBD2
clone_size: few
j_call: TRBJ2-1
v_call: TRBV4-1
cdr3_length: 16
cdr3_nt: TGCGCCAGCAGCCAGATCGGGACTAGCGGGGGCTATGAGCAGTTCTTC
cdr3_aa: CASSQIGTSGGYEQFF

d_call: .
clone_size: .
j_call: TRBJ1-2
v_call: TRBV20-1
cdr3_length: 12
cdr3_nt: TGCAGTGCTAAAAGACAGACCTATGGCTACACCTTC
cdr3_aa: CSAKRQTYGYTF